There are a few counts of the clone carrying this TCR beta chain. The sample belongs to a study of T cells in Graves' hyperthyroidism and ophthalmopathy. Germline V gene lookup returns CDR1 SGHRS and CDR2 YFSETQ. The J segment lost 2 bases and the V segment lost 4 bases, leaving 5 bases of the junction unmatched. CDR3 length: 15 residues. No ophthalmopathy progression within 18 months constituted stable Graves' hyperthyroidism. Authors of the study amplified TCR beta CDR3 regions from RNA transcripts. First-round RT-PCR of the TCR CDR3 relied on the HTBI primer set. One entry per CDR3 protein results from TCRdb running MiXCR on the multiplex PCR reads. The sample records roughly 630,000 distinct CDR3 sequences, approximately 15% being singletons.

Sequencing input: blood. This sequence was found in a woman aged 30 to 39 with Graves' hyperthyroidism. The chain employs TRBV5-1 and TRBJ2-3, with 9 positions matching TRBD1. This CDR3 is CASSGGQGTTDTQYF. The CDR3 bases are TGCGCCAGCAGCGGAGGACAGGGGACCACAGATACGCAGTATTTT.